Following are 14 T cell receptor beta chains from one sample sequenced in a study of T cell responses to AZD1222 COVID-19 vaccine. The repertoire was sequenced with immunoSEQ multiplex PCR; TCRdb's copy has only in-frame clones and lacks some. The data show around 110,000 clones, about 90% seen once. The material was peripheral blood, obtained on day 0 of AZD1222 vaccination. The receptor set was obtained from an adult in good health.

This chain uses TRBV27 with TRBJ1-6; the D is unclear. Trimming stripped 5 bases from V and 0 bases from J, with 8 bases between. Germline V gene data show CDR1 as MNHEY and CDR2 as SMNVEV (reference sequence). This CDR3 region has 15 residues. DNA of the CDR3: TGTGCCAGCAGTACCACCCACTCCTATAATTCACCCCTCCACTTT. Amino acid sequence: CASSTTHSYNSPLHF.

The CDR3 loop is CASSTSGAAGGQYF. CDR3 DNA sequence: TGTGCCAGCAGTACTAGCGGAGCCGCCGGGGGGCAGTACTTC. The gene calls are TRBV6-2 or TRBV6-3 and TRBJ2-7, with 8 positions matching TRBD2. CDR3 size: 14 residues. Unmatched junction bases numbered 12, after V lost 5 bases and J lost 9 bases. Germline values: CDR1 MNHEY, CDR2 SVGEGT.

This clone was seen once. The chain combines TRBV11-2 with TRBJ2-3; 11 bases map to TRBD2. This CDR3 spans 17 amino acids. Germline values: CDR1 SGHAT, CDR2 FQNNGV. Trimming took 6 bases from V and 5 from J; bases not matched to a gene: 13. Here the CDR3 DNA reads TGTGCCAGCAGTCCCAATAGCGGGGGGGCCGGTCGAGATACGCAGTATTTT. Amino acids: CASSPNSGGAGRDTQYF.

The chain uses TRBV7-2 and TRBJ2-1, with 12 bases fitting TRBD2. The CDR3 contains 15 residues. Germline values: CDR1 SGHTA, CDR2 FQGNSA. After removal of 6 bases from V and 4 bases from J, the junction contained 4 bases not matched to a gene. CDR3 coding DNA: TGTGCCAGCAGAAGACTAGCGGGAGAGTACAATGAGCAGTTCTTC. Encoded protein: CASRRLAGEYNEQFF. The variable domain in full, with the rest retrieved from reference TRBV7-2 and TRBJ2-1, is GAGVSQSPSNKVTEKGKDVELRCDPISGHTALYWYRQSLGQGLEFLIYFQGNSAPDKSGLPSDRFSAERTGGSVSTLTIQRTQQEDSAVYLCASRRLAGEYNEQFFGPGTRLTVL.

The rearrangement uses TRBV3-1 (or the pseudogene TRBV3-2) and TRBJ2-7; 10 nucleotides align to TRBD1. The germline V gene has CDR1 LGHDT and CDR2 YNNKEL (reference sequence). With 6 bases clipped from V and 5 bases from J, the junction kept 4 bases outside the gene matches. The CDR3 spans 13 residues. The CDR3 sequence: CASRRQGANEQYF. In DNA, the CDR3 is TGTGCCAGCAGACGACAGGGGGCCAACGAGCAGTACTTC.

A word on this clone: Within the sample, other DNA sequences also encode this same CDR3. The CDR3, as DNA: TGTGCCAGCAGCTTTTACGGGGCGAACACTGAAGCTTTCTTT. Amino acids: CASSFYGANTEAFF. The chain carries TRBV7-2 and TRBJ1-1, with D maybe TRBD1 (5 bases). Trimming removed 3 bases at V and 1 base at J, with 9 bases between. CDR1 and CDR2 (germline): SGHTA, FQGNSA. The CDR3 spans 14 residues.

The chain combines TRBV30 with TRBJ2-5; D call uncertain. The V end lost 6 bases, the J end lost 1 base, and 18 bases lay between the germline ends. The CDR3 spans 15 residues. Germline CDR1 is GTSNPN and CDR2 is SVGIG (reference sequence). Here the CDR3 DNA reads TGTGCCTGCCAACAGCCGCCAGGAACCCAAGAGACCCAGTACTTC. Translation gives CACQQPPGTQETQYF.

The rearrangement links TRBV2 to TRBJ1-1; maybe TRBD1 (5 bases). The CDR3 is 15 residues long. Trimming stripped 6 bases from V and 9 bases from J, with 23 bases between. Germline loops: CDR1 SNHLY, CDR2 FYNNEI. CDR3 nucleotides: TGTGCCAGCAGGGCCGTCCGGGACCCTGGTGAAAAAGCTTTCTTT. Encoded protein: CASRAVRDPGEKAFF. Using reference TRBV2 and TRBJ1-1 for the parts outside the CDR3, the full variable domain is EPEVTQTPSHQVTQMGQEVILRCVPISNHLYFYWYRQILGQKVEFLVSFYNNEISEKSEIFDDQFSVERPDGSNFTLKIRSTKLEDSAMYFCASRAVRDPGEKAFFGQGTRLTVV.

The rearrangement links TRBV7-2 to TRBJ2-1, with D possibly matching TRBD1 (6 bases). The V end lost 10 bases, the J end lost 2 bases, and 12 bases lay between the germline ends. The CDR3 is 13 residues long. CDR1 and CDR2 (germline): SGHTA, FQGNSA. CDR3 amino acids: CATTGQPYNEQFF. In DNA, the CDR3 is TGTGCCACTACAGGACAGCCCTACAATGAGCAGTTCTTC.

In its sample, this clone was seen once. The CDR3 DNA reads TGTGCCAGTAGTAGAAGGGAGTATAGCAATCAGCCCCAGCATTTT. Its protein product is CASSRREYSNQPQHF. The genes are TRBV19 and TRBJ1-5; no reliable D call. This CDR3 is built from 15 residues. V lost 4 bases and J lost 0, with 10 bases in between. Per germline, CDR1 LNHDA and CDR2 SQIVND (reference sequence).

The V gene is TRBV6-4, the J gene TRBJ1-2; D is ambiguous. The CDR3 runs 14 residues. V was pared by 3 bases and J by 4 bases, with 12 bases between. Germline V gene sequence: CDR1 MRHNA, CDR2 SNTAGT. CDR3 protein: CASSESAEGYGYTF. The CDR3 region has the DNA TGTGCCAGCAGTGAGTCAGCGGAGGGCTATGGCTACACCTTC.

The chain has TRBV10-3 and TRBJ1-4, with D perhaps TRBD1 (6 bases). The CDR3 contains 16 residues. Trimming removed 0 bases at V and 4 bases at J, with 12 bases between. CDR1 is ENHRY and CDR2 is SYGVKD in the germline V gene. DNA for the CDR3: TGTGCCATCAGTGAGTCACAGGGCTTAGGTAATGAAAAACTGTTTTTT. Translation gives CAISESQGLGNEKLFF.

V gene TRBV9 combines with J gene TRBJ2-5; D uncertain. CDR1 and CDR2 (germline): SGDLS, YYNGEE. Trimming pared 4 bases from V and 1 base from J, leaving 11 bases between. This CDR3 has 14 amino acids. In DNA form, the CDR3 reads TGTGCCAGCAGCCTCTCCGGGCGCCAAGAGACCCAGTACTTC. Its protein product is CASSLSGRQETQYF. Full variable domain (remainder filled in from reference TRBV9 and TRBJ2-5): DSGVTQTPKHLITATGQRVTLRCSPRSGDLSVYWYQQSLDQGLQFLIQYYNGEERAKGNILERFSAQQFPDLHSELNLSSLELGDSALYFCASSLSGRQETQYFGPGTRLLVL.

The genes are TRBV27 and TRBJ1-6; no firm D call. The CDR3 is 20 amino acids. Germline CDR1 MNHEY, CDR2 SMNVEV (reference sequence). The V end was cut by 5 bases, the J end by 0 bases, with 23 bases between. The CDR3 sequence: CASSPQTGRRYGSYNSPLHF. The DNA of the CDR3 is TGTGCCAGCAGTCCACAGACCGGGAGAAGGTATGGCTCCTATAATTCACCCCTCCACTTT.